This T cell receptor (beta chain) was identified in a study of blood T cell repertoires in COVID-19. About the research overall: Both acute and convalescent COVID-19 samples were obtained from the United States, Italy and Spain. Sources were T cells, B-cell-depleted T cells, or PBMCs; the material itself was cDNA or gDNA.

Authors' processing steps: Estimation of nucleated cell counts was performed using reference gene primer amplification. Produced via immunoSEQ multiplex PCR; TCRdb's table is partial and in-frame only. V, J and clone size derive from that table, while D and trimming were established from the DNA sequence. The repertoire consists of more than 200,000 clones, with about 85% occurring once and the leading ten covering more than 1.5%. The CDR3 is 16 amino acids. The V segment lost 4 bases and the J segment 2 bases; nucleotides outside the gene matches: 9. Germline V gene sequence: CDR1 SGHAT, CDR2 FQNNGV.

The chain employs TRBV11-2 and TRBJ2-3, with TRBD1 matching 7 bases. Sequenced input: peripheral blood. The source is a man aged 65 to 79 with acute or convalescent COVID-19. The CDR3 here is CASSSTRGSLTDTQYF. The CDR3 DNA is TGTGCCAGCAGCTCCACCAGGGGGTCCCTCACAGATACGCAGTATTTT.